Here is one T cell receptor beta chain with its context. The CDR3 length is 19 residues. From germline, CDR1 is SGHRS and CDR2 YFSETQ. V shed 4 bases, J shed 0 bases, and the junction held 11 bases outside the gene matches. Study processing details: Nucleated cell number was recorded as an estimate derived from reference gene primer amplification. Assay used: immunoSEQ multiplex PCR; TCRdb lists only in-frame clones, some missing. The DNA was the basis for D and trimming; V, J and clone size are from that table. Of some 45,000 clones in the sample, under 85% are singletons; the top ten hold less than 9.5%. The data belong to a study of blood T cell repertoires in COVID-19. Across the whole study: Acute and convalescent COVID-19 samples came from the United States, Italy and Spain. Sample material is recorded as cDNA or gDNA derived from T cells, B-cell-depleted T cells, or PBMCs.

Sequencing was carried out using peripheral blood. The chain employs TRBV5-1 and TRBJ2-5, with TRBD2 identical over 14 bases. The receptor comes from an elderly man in a cohort sampled during active COVID-19. The CDR3 DNA follows: TGCGCCAGCAGCATGGGACTAGCGGGAGAAGCCTTATACCAAGAGACCCAGTACTTC. Amino acids: CASSMGLAGEALYQETQYF.